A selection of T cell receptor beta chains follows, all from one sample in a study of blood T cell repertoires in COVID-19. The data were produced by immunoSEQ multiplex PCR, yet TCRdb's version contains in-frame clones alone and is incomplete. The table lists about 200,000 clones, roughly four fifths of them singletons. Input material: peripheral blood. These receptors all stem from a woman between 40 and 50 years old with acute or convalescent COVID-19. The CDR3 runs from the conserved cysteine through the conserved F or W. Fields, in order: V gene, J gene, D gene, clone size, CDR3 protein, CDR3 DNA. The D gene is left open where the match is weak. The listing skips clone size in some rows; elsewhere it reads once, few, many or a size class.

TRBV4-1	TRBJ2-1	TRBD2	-	CASSQDRTSSRLNEQFF	TGCGCCAGCAGCCAAGATAGGACTAGTTCGAGGTTAAATGAGCAGTTCTTC
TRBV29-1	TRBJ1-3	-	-	CSVGERLAGPGNTIYF	TGCAGCGTTGGGGAGCGACTGGCAGGCCCCGGAAACACCATATATTTT
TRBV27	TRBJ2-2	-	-	CASSVQGTGELFF	TGTGCCAGCAGTGTACAGGGTACCGGGGAGCTGTTTTTT
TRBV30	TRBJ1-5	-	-	CAWSGASFNQPQHF	TGTGCCTGGAGTGGGGCCTCCTTCAATCAGCCCCAGCATTTT
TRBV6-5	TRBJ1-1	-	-	CASTPEGTEAFF	TGTGCCAGCACTCCGGAGGGGACTGAAGCTTTCTTT
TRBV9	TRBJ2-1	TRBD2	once	CASSGLLAGAYNEQFF	TGTGCCAGCAGCGGCCTCCTAGCGGGAGCCTACAATGAGCAGTTCTTC
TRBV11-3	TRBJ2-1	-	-	CASSRGSFNEQFF	TGTGCCAGCAGCCGTGGGAGTTTCAATGAGCAGTTCTTC
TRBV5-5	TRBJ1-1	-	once	CASSLGRLGAENTEAFF	TGTGCCAGCAGCTTGGGACGTTTGGGAGCGGAAAACACTGAAGCTTTCTTT
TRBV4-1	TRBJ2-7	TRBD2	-	CASSHNSGRVPYEQYF	TGCGCCAGCAGCCACAATAGCGGGAGGGTCCCCTACGAGCAGTACTTC
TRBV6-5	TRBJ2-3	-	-	CASSPGGSVADTQYF	TGTGCCAGCAGCCCGGGTGGTAGCGTGGCAGATACGCAGTATTTT
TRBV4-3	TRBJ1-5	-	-	CASSQECDRPLNQPQHF	TGCGCCAGCAGCCAAGAATGTGACAGGCCTCTCAATCAGCCCCAGCATTTT
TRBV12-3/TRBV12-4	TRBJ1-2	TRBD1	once	CASLHRGSGYTF	TGTGCCAGCTTGCACAGGGGCTCTGGCTACACCTTC
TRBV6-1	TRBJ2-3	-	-	CASSELYGGDTQYF	TGTGCCAGCAGTGAACTATACGGGGGAGATACGCAGTATTTT
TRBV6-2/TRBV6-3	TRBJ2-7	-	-	CASSYSAGPGKEQYF	TGTGCCAGCAGTTACTCGGCGGGACCCGGTAAAGAGCAGTACTTC
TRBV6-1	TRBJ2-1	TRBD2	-	CASSEAHLRTSGYNEQFF	TGTGCCAGCAGTGAAGCGCATTTGCGGACTAGCGGCTACAATGAGCAGTTCTTC
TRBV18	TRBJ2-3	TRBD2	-	CASSPLRLAGGSSTDTQYF	TGTGCCAGCTCACCACTACGACTAGCGGGAGGTTCTAGCACAGATACGCAGTATTTT
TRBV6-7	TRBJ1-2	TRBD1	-	CASSVRDRGVRRYGYTF	TGTGCCAGCAGTGTCCGGGACAGGGGGGTAAGGCGCTATGGCTACACCTTC
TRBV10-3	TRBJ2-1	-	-	CAIRSPLLFEQFF	TGTGCCATCAGGAGCCCCCTATTGTTCGAGCAGTTCTTC
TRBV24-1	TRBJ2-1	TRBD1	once	CATSHGTGGFRSYNEQFF	TGTGCCACCAGTCACGGGACAGGGGGCTTCCGATCCTACAATGAGCAGTTCTTC
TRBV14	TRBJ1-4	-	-	CASSQEARDTSRRANEKLFF	TGTGCCAGCAGCCAAGAGGCTCGGGACACTTCTCGCAGGGCTAATGAAAAACTGTTTTTT
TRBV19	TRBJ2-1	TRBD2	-	CASSIKVGLAGGPYEQFF	TGTGCCAGTAGTATAAAAGTCGGACTAGCGGGAGGGCCGTATGAGCAGTTCTTC
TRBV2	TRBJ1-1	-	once	CASDRTRDTEAFF	TGTGCCAGTGACAGGACCCGGGACACTGAAGCTTTCTTT